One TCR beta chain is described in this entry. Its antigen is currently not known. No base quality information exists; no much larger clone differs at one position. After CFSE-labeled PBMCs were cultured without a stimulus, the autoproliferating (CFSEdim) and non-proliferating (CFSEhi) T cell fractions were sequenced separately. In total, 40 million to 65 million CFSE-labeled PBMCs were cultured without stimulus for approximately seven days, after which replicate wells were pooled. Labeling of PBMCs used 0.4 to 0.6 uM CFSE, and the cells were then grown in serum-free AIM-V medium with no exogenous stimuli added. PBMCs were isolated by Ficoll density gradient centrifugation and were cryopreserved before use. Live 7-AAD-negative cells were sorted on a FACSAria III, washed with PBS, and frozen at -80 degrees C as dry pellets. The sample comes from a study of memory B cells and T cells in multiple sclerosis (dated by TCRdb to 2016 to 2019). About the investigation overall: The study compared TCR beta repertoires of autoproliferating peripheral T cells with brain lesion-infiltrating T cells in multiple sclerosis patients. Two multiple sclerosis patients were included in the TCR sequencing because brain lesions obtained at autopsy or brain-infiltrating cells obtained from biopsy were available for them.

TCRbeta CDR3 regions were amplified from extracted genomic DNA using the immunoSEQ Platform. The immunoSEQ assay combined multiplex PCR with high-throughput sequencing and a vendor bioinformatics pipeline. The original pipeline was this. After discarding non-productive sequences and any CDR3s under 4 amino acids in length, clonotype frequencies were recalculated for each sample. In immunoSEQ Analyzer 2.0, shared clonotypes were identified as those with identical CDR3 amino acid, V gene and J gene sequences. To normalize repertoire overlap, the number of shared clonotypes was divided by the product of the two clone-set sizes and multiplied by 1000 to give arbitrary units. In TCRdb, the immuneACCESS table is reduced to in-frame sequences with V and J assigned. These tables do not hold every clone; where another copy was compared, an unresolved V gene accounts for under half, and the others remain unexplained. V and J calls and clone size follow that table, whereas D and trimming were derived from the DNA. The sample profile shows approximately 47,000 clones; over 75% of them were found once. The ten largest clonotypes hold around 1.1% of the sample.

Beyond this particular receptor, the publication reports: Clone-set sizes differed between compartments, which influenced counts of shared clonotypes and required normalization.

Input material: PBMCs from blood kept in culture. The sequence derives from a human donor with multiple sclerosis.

The DNA sequence follows: TGCGCCAGCAGACCGGGTAGCTACAATGAGCAGTTCTTC. Translated, it gives CASRPGSYNEQFF. The chain links TRBV5-1 with TRBJ2-1; there is no confident call for the D gene. The germline V gene supplies CDR1 SGHRS and CDR2 YFSETQ. The trim is 5 bases for V and 3 bases for J, with a gap of 9 bases between the germline ends. CDR3 length: 13 amino acids, cysteine to phenylalanine. Only the CDR3 region is kept as DNA, spanning 39 bases read in frame from base 1.